This TCR beta chain emerged from a study of cytomegalovirus exposure and HLA in healthy donors. General observations from the study: In a later analysis, HLA-associated beta chains showed higher expansion and lower generation probabilities than comparable chains. It was reportedly the case that the classifier diagnosed cytomegalovirus status with high specificity and sensitivity.

The study ran its PCR with 60 Vbeta and 13 Jbeta primers. TCRdb's copy holds only in-frame clones and misses some; the assay was immunoSEQ multiplex PCR. The sample yields under 150,000 clones, 65% to 85% seen once. This clone showed up just once. Its antigen is currently unknown. The CDR3 runs to 13 residues. Germline loops: CDR1 MDHEN, CDR2 SYDVKM. Unmatched junction bases numbered 4, after V lost 8 bases and J lost 5 bases. The source of this sequence is a male donor in good health and CMV-seronegative. Input material: PBMCs. The chain links TRBV28 to TRBJ2-1, with TRBD2 identical over 9 bases. The CDR3 loop reads CASAGGRHNEQFF. The CDR3 nucleotides are TGTGCCAGCGCGGGAGGGCGGCACAATGAGCAGTTCTTC.